Reported below is one TCR beta chain. What it recognizes is unknown. This specimen comes from a study of T cell responses to AZD1222 COVID-19 vaccine. Findings and limits, study-wide: Spike-specific TCR depth and breadth grew after two AZD1222 doses. Spike-wide coverage was observed for vaccine-associated CD4 TCRs, with dominant responses at 160-218 and 743-854. Baseline testing showed seropositivity in only five or six AZD1222 recipients.

The study pooled second doses at about 4 or about 12 weeks. Sequencing was performed with immunoSEQ multiplex PCR; in TCRdb, only in-frame clones are kept and a portion is missing. The repertoire holds approximately 69,000 clones, over 80% seen once, with approximately 25% in the top ten. The CDR3 has 17 amino acids. Per germline, CDR1 SEHNR and CDR2 FQNEAQ (reference sequence). The ends were cut back, 2 bases at V and 2 bases at J, with 18 bases in the middle. The J gene is TRBJ1-2, the V gene TRBV7-9; D gene uncertain. The sequence was obtained from an adult who received the AZD1222 COVID-19 vaccine. The sample was peripheral blood, taken 28 days after the second AZD1222 dose. CDR3 nucleotide sequence: TGTGCCAGCAGCTTAAAGGCCTTGGGCAGCAACAACTATGGCTACACCTTC. It yields the protein CASSLKALGSNNYGYTF.